These 28 T cell receptor beta chains were sequenced from one sample in a study of early T cells in non-severe SARS-CoV-2 infection. TCRdb analysed the 5' RACE reads with MiXCR anew, one entry per CDR3 protein. The sample carries 40,000 to 45,000 distinct CDR3 sequences, approximately 6.5% recorded once. The sequences come from whole blood, collected at baseline. These receptors all come from an adult who was a healthcare worker with PCR-confirmed SARS-CoV-2 infection or an uninfected control (not recorded which).

V gene TRBV6-5 combines with J gene TRBJ2-1, with TRBD2 matching 11 bases. The CDR3 is made up of 15 amino acids. The V gene's germline CDR1 is MNHEY and CDR2 SVGAGI. V was clipped by 2 bases and J by 9 bases; unmatched bases: 6. This chain's CDR3 is CASSYLSGGAAEQFF. The CDR3 DNA is TGTGCCAGCAGTTACCTTAGCGGGGGGGCCGCTGAGCAGTTCTTC.

This clonotype has just a few counts. This chain joins TRBV5-6 and TRBJ2-3, with TRBD2 matching 8 bases. Germline assignment: CDR1 SGHDT and CDR2 YYEEEE. Losses at the gene ends were 4 bases for V and 2 bases for J; bases not matched to a gene: 9. This CDR3 comprises 16 residues. For the CDR3, the DNA is TGTGCCAGCAGCCAGGGACTAGTTCAGTTCACAGATACGCAGTATTTT. It encodes CASSQGLVQFTDTQYF.

This clonotype has just a few counts. The V gene is TRBV7-3, the J gene TRBJ2-1; 7 bases align to TRBD1. Trimming took 5 bases from V and 4 from J; bases not matched to a gene: 8. Germline CDR1 and CDR2: SGHTA and FQGTGA. The CDR3 runs 15 residues. CDR3 in amino acids: CASSLTGDGYNEQFF. In nucleotides, the CDR3 is TGTGCCAGCAGCCTCACAGGGGATGGGTACAATGAGCAGTTCTTC.

This chain joins TRBV24-1 and TRBJ2-1; perhaps D is TRBD1 or TRBD2 (5 bases each). The germline gives CDR1 KGHDR, CDR2 SFDVKD. The V gene lost 2 bases and the J gene lost 8 bases, with 18 bases spanning the gap. The CDR3 loop spans 16 amino acids. For the CDR3, the DNA is TGTGCCACCAGTGATTCTGGGGGAGAGGGATTGGATGAGCAGTTCTTC. Translating gives CATSDSGGEGLDEQFF.

At least ten counts were recorded for this clonotype. This chain connects TRBV5-1 to TRBJ2-7; D remains ambiguous. V lost 2 bases, J lost 0 bases, and 9 bases lay in between. Per germline, CDR1 SGHRS and CDR2 YFSETQ. The CDR3 runs 14 residues. As DNA, the CDR3 is TGCGCCAGCAGCTTAAGCGTGAGCTCCTACGAGCAGTACTTC. It yields the protein CASSLSVSSYEQYF.

This clonotype occurred a few times. The chain employs TRBV6-1 and TRBJ2-4, with D tentatively TRBD1 (6 bases). Looked up from germline, CDR1 is MNHNS and CDR2 is SASEGT. The CDR3 length is 11 residues. V was trimmed by 6 bases and J by 7 bases, leaving 7 bases between them. CDR3 nucleotide sequence: TGTGCCAGCAGCACAGGGAACATTCAGTACTTC. Translating gives CASSTGNIQYF.

This clonotype was picked up many times. This CDR3 is CASSLVGRDTEAFF. The CDR3 coding sequence is TGTGCCAGCAGCTTAGTCGGGAGAGACACTGAAGCTTTCTTT. The gene calls are TRBV7-9 and TRBJ1-1; D uncertain. This CDR3 has 14 amino acids. Trimming cost V 1 base and J 3 bases, with 9 bases left between them. Per the germline V gene, CDR1 is SEHNR and CDR2 is FQNEAQ (reference sequence).

This clonotype showed up many times. The V call is TRBV20-1, the J call TRBJ2-1; no firm D call. Germline V gene sequence: CDR1 DFQATT, CDR2 SNEGSKA (reference sequence). The CDR3 runs 12 residues. The V end was cut by 4 bases, the J end by 6 bases, with 10 bases between. The CDR3, as DNA: TGCAGTGCTACTCCGACTGTCAATGAGCAGTTCTTC. The encoded protein is CSATPTVNEQFF.

This chain connects TRBV11-3 to TRBJ2-1; D is unresolved. Trimming removed 5 bases from V and 4 bases from J, with 15 bases in between. The CDR3 has 15 amino acids. Germline CDR1 is SGHNT and CDR2 is YENEEA. This CDR3 reads CASSPAGARYNEQFF. The DNA for the CDR3 is TGTGCCAGCAGCCCGGCCGGAGCGAGGTACAATGAGCAGTTCTTC.

V is TRBV7-8 and J is TRBJ2-7; either TRBD1 or TRBD2 may fit D (5 bases each). Germline V gives CDR1 SGHVS, CDR2 FQNEAQ. The CDR3 contains 15 residues. V was clipped by 5 bases and J by 3 bases, with 17 bases between them. The CDR3 DNA follows: TGTGCCAGCAGCCCTCGTGTCGGGGCCGACTACGAGCAGTACTTC. Protein product: CASSPRVGADYEQYF.

This clonotype was observed a handful of times. V is TRBV10-3 and J is TRBJ1-1; D not resolved. This CDR3 region has 13 residues. Trimming shortened V by 0 bases and J by 11 bases, and 13 bases separated the two germline ends. CDR1 is ENHRY, CDR2 SYGVKD, per germline. The CDR3 loop is CAISESKATPAFF. CDR3 nucleotides: TGTGCCATCAGTGAGTCGAAGGCGACCCCCGCTTTCTTT.

In this sample, this clonotype turned up a few times. The chain employs TRBV6-6 and TRBJ1-4, with unresolved D. This CDR3 has 10 amino acids. The V gene's germline CDR1 is MNHNY and CDR2 SVGAGI (reference sequence). Trimming removed 9 bases at V and 8 bases at J, with 7 bases between. CDR3 sequence: CASEGEKLFF. The CDR3 DNA sequence: TGTGCCAGTGAGGGCGAAAAACTGTTTTTT.

This clonotype was seen only once. The J gene is TRBJ2-3, the V gene TRBV29-1; D is perhaps TRBD2 (5 bases). This CDR3 spans 13 amino acids. V lost 6 bases to trimming and J lost 5 bases, with 15 bases between them. Germline V CDR1 and CDR2: SQVTM, ANQGSEA. The CDR3 region is CSVSGKSIDTQYF. For the CDR3, the DNA is TGCAGCGTGTCCGGGAAGTCCATAGATACGCAGTATTTT.

This clonotype was detected ten times or more. CDR3 protein: CASSDWAGRSGYTF. CDR3 DNA: TGTGCCAGCAGTGATTGGGCCGGGAGGAGTGGCTACACCTTC. The chain couples TRBV2 to TRBJ1-2; D uncertain. Trimming removed 3 bases at V and 7 bases at J, with 15 bases between. Per the germline V gene, CDR1 is SNHLY and CDR2 is FYNNEI. CDR3 length equals 14 residues. The whole variable domain, filled in from reference TRBV2 and TRBJ1-2, reads EPEVTQTPSHQVTQMGQEVILRCVPISNHLYFYWYRQILGQKVEFLVSFYNNEISEKSEIFDDQFSVERPDGSNFTLKIRSTKLEDSAMYFCASSDWAGRSGYTFGSGTRLTVV.

V and J are TRBV5-1 and TRBJ2-1; 7 bases map to TRBD2. This CDR3 comprises 15 residues. V was pared by 1 base and J by 2 bases, with 3 bases of the junction left unmatched. Germline V gives CDR1 SGHRS, CDR2 YFSETQ. CDR3 protein: CASSLWREPYNEQFF. The CDR3 coding sequence is TGCGCCAGCAGCTTGTGGCGGGAGCCCTACAATGAGCAGTTCTTC.

This clonotype has at least ten counts. This rearrangement joins TRBV7-9 to TRBJ2-5; weak D call: TRBD2 (5 bases). V was pared by 1 base and J by 5 bases, with 8 bases between. This CDR3 spans 13 amino acids. Germline assignment: CDR1 SEHNR and CDR2 FQNEAQ (reference sequence). This chain's CDR3 is CASSLDSAETQYF. The CDR3 DNA reads TGTGCCAGCAGCTTAGATAGCGCCGAGACCCAGTACTTC.

This clonotype was detected ten times or more. This chain joins TRBV12-3 or TRBV12-4 and TRBJ2-2; the D gene is possibly TRBD1 (5 bases). Trimming pared 7 bases from V and 5 bases from J, leaving 17 bases between. The length of the CDR3 is 15 residues. Here the CDR3 reads CASNWGPVLTGELFF. CDR3 nucleotides: TGTGCCAGCAATTGGGGCCCAGTCCTGACCGGGGAGCTGTTTTTT.

The chain links TRBV7-2 to TRBJ2-1; 7 bases align to TRBD2. The CDR3 has 16 amino acids. V was clipped by 0 bases and J by 2 bases; unmatched bases: 4. Germline loops: CDR1 SGHTA, CDR2 FQGNSA. The CDR3 coding sequence is TGTGCCAGCAGCTTAGCCCAGCGGGGTCCCTACAATGAGCAGTTCTTC. It encodes CASSLAQRGPYNEQFF.

The chain combines TRBV19 with TRBJ2-2; D not certain. This CDR3 region has 12 residues. The V end was cut by 4 bases, the J end by 5 bases, with 5 bases between. CDR1 and CDR2 (germline): LNHDA, SQIVND (reference sequence). CDR3 coding DNA: TGTGCCAGTAGTAGGCGGACCGGGGAGCTGTTTTTT. This encodes CASSRRTGELFF.

This clonotype was seen repeatedly, ten times or more. The rearrangement uses TRBV28 and TRBJ2-3, with 7 bases lining up with TRBD1. CDR3 length: 17 residues. Germline CDR1 and CDR2: MDHEN and SYDVKM. Germline trimming cut 6 bases from V and 0 bases from J; bases unmatched to any gene: 12. CDR3 coding DNA: TGTGCCAGCAGCATACTACAGGGGACAACTAGCACAGATACGCAGTATTTT. Protein product: CASSILQGTTSTDTQYF.

There are many counts of this clonotype. The chain recombines TRBV6-2 or TRBV6-3 with TRBJ1-6, with D possibly being TRBD1 (5 bases). This CDR3 contains 14 residues. From germline, CDR1 is MNHEY and CDR2 SVGEGT. Trimming pared 4 bases from V and 6 bases from J, leaving 10 bases between. CDR3 DNA sequence: TGTGCCAGCAGTTCCGGGGCCCGTAATTCACCCCTCCACTTT. Translated: CASSSGARNSPLHF.

This clonotype showed up many times. J is TRBJ2-2 and V is TRBV12-3 or TRBV12-4, with D maybe TRBD2 (6 bases). The V gene lost 3 bases and the J gene lost 8 bases, with 13 bases spanning the gap. The CDR3 sequence is 14 residues long. The CDR3 region is CASSFDGRWGELFF. The CDR3 region has the DNA TGTGCCAGCAGTTTCGACGGGAGATGGGGGGAGCTGTTTTTT.

This clonotype was detected many times. The chain is built from TRBV2 and TRBJ2-5; TRBD1 or TRBD2 may be the D gene (5 bases each). The CDR3 sequence is 9 residues long. CDR1 and CDR2 (germline): SNHLY, FYNNEI. Trimming took 9 bases from V and 8 from J, leaving 7 bases between them. CDR3 bases: TGTGCCAGAGGGGACACCCAGTACTTC. Translated, it gives CARGDTQYF. Drawing the rest from reference TRBV2 and TRBJ2-5, the complete variable domain is EPEVTQTPSHQVTQMGQEVILRCVPISNHLYFYWYRQILGQKVEFLVSFYNNEISEKSEIFDDQFSVERPDGSNFTLKIRSTKLEDSAMYFCARGDTQYFGPGTRLLVL.

This clonotype appeared many times. This chain links TRBV4-2 with TRBJ2-3; 8 positions agree with TRBD2. CDR1 is LGHNA, CDR2 YNFKEQ, per germline. The CDR3 is made up of 16 amino acids. With V trimmed by 5 bases and J by 4 bases, 11 bases remained unmatched. In DNA, the CDR3 is TGTGCCAGCAGCACCTCTAGCGGGTCAGGCGCAGATACGCAGTATTTT. Amino acid sequence: CASSTSSGSGADTQYF.

This clonotype was counted at least ten times. This chain connects TRBV12-3 or TRBV12-4 to TRBJ2-7, with no clear D. V lost 5 bases to trimming and J lost 6 bases, with 11 bases between them. The CDR3 sequence is 12 residues long. CDR3 sequence (DNA): TGTGCCAGCAGTCCCTTCCCATCCGAGCAGTACTTC. This sequence encodes CASSPFPSEQYF.

This clonotype appeared a few times. The V gene is TRBV10-3, the J gene TRBJ1-2; a weak D match, TRBD1 (5 bases). The CDR3 spans 12 residues. Trimming removed 2 bases at V and 8 bases at J, with 9 bases between. In germline, CDR1 is ENHRY, CDR2 SYGVKD. DNA for the CDR3: TGTGCCATCAGTGAGGGGGGAGGCGGCTACACCTTC. Translated: CAISEGGGGYTF.

This clonotype was seen more than once but under ten times. The genes are TRBV27 and TRBJ2-7, with TRBD1 as a possible D gene (6 bases). The V end was cut by 4 bases, the J end by 2 bases, with 21 bases between. Germline-derived CDR1 and CDR2 are MNHEY and SMNVEV (reference sequence). This CDR3 comprises 17 residues. CDR3 in amino acids: CASSYLAGASLTYEQYF. The CDR3 coding sequence is TGTGCCAGCAGTTATTTGGCAGGGGCGTCTCTAACCTACGAGCAGTACTTC.

The chain carries TRBV7-8 and TRBJ2-5; 10 bases are a match to TRBD2. The CDR3 has 14 amino acids. CDR1 is SGHVS and CDR2 is FQNEAQ in the germline V gene. The trim removed 2 bases at V and 5 bases at J, leaving 2 bases unmatched. The CDR3 region is CASSLLAGEETQYF. The CDR3 DNA sequence: TGTGCCAGCAGCTTACTAGCGGGAGAGGAGACCCAGTACTTC.